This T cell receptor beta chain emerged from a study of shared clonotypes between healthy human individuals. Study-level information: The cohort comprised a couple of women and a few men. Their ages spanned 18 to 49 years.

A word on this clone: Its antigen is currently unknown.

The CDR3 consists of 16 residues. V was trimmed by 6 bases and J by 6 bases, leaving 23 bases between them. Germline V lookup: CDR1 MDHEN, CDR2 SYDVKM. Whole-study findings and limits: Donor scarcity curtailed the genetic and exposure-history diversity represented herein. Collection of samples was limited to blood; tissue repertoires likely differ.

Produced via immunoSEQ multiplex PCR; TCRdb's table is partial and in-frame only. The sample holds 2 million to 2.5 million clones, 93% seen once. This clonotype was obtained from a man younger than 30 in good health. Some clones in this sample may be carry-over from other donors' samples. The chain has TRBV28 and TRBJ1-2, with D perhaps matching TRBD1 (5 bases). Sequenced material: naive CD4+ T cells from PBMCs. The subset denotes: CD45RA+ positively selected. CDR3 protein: CASRSSGTLSADGYTF. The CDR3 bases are TGTGCCAGCAGGTCTTCCGGGACCTTGTCGGCCGATGGCTACACCTTC.